The T cell receptor beta chain under discussion was sequenced for a study of blood T cell repertoires in COVID-19. The count of this clone is one. The repertoire was sequenced with immunoSEQ multiplex PCR; TCRdb's copy has only in-frame clones and lacks some. The sample yields 55,000 to 75,000 clones, 70% to 90% seen once. The source material was peripheral blood. The TCR was taken from a man aged 50-60 years with acute or convalescent COVID-19.

The CDR3 DNA reads as TGTGCCAGCAGTTACAGGACAGTAGATGGCTACACCTTC. It yields the protein CASSYRTVDGYTF. The chain couples TRBV6-5 to TRBJ1-2; D is possibly TRBD1 (6 bases). CDR1 is MNHEY and CDR2 is SVGAGI in the germline V gene. Trimming removed 2 bases at V and 6 bases at J, with 10 bases between. This CDR3 contains 13 residues.